The 32 T cell receptor beta chains in this list originate from one sample, sequenced in a study of blood T cell repertoires in COVID-19. Some clones are missing from TCRdb's copy, which holds only in-frame ones; the method was immunoSEQ multiplex PCR. The repertoire holds some 89,000 clones, with roughly 87% as singletons. The sequenced sample was peripheral blood. All receptors come from a man aged 50 to 60 with acute or convalescent COVID-19.

This clone was seen more than once but under ten times. V usage is TRBV27 and J usage is TRBJ1-4; D perhaps matches TRBD1 (5 bases). This CDR3 has 15 residues. Germline V gives CDR1 MNHEY, CDR2 SMNVEV (reference sequence). The V gene lost 5 bases and the J gene lost 3 bases, with 13 bases spanning the gap. The CDR3 spells CASSPSGLANEKLFF. The CDR3 region has the DNA TGTGCCAGCAGTCCGTCAGGGTTGGCTAATGAAAAACTGTTTTTT.

V is TRBV21-1 and J is TRBJ1-2; the table's D call of TRBD1 was not tested on the DNA. TRBV21-1 is assigned pseudogene status. The CDR3 loop spans 15 amino acids. Here the CDR3 reads CASSKGSPGNYGYTF. Written as DNA, the CDR3 is TGTGCCAGCAGCAAAGGTTCCCCAGGGAACTATGGCTACACCTTC.

This sequence joins TRBV7-2 and TRBJ2-5; 7 bases are a match to TRBD2. With V trimmed by 1 base and J by 2 bases, 1 base remained unmatched. The V gene's germline CDR1 is SGHTA and CDR2 FQGNSA. This CDR3 is 14 amino acids long. This CDR3 is CASSLGGGQETQYF. Here the CDR3 DNA reads TGTGCCAGCAGCTTAGGGGGGGGACAAGAGACCCAGTACTTC.

The chain combines TRBV7-3 with TRBJ2-1; TRBD1 matches 8 bases. V lost 5 bases, J lost 4 bases, and 7 bases stayed unmatched. This CDR3 contains 15 residues. Germline assignment: CDR1 SGHTA and CDR2 FQGTGA. This CDR3 reads CASSPGDRSYNEQFF. Written as DNA, the CDR3 is TGTGCCAGCAGCCCAGGGGACAGGTCGTACAATGAGCAGTTCTTC. Full variable domain (missing parts from reference TRBV7-3 and TRBJ2-1): GAGVSQTPSNKVTEKGKYVELRCDPISGHTALYWYRQSLGQGPEFLIYFQGTGAADDSGLPNDRFFAVRPEGSVSTLKIQRTERGDSAVYLCASSPGDRSYNEQFFGPGTRLTVL.

The chain uses TRBV19 and TRBJ2-3, with 7 bases identical to TRBD2. V was pared by 10 bases and J by 0 bases, with 10 bases of the junction left unmatched. CDR3 length: 15 amino acids. Germline lookup yields CDR1 LNHDA and CDR2 SQIVND (reference sequence). The DNA of the CDR3 is TGTGCCACCCAGGTGGGGGAGGGGAGCACAGATACGCAGTATTTT. Residues: CATQVGEGSTDTQYF. Drawing the rest from reference TRBV19 and TRBJ2-3, the complete variable domain is DGGITQSPKYLFRKEGQNVTLSCEQNLNHDAMYWYRQDPGQGLRLIYYSQIVNDFQKGDIAEGYSVSREKKESFPLTVTSAQKNPTAFYLCATQVGEGSTDTQYFGPGTRLTVL.

This chain uses TRBV11-2 with TRBJ2-3, with 9 bases aligning to TRBD1. Germline V gives CDR1 SGHAT, CDR2 FQNNGV. The CDR3 extends over 14 amino acids. Losses at the gene ends were 2 bases for V and 8 bases for J; bases not matched to a gene: 5. The CDR3 nucleotides read TGTGCCAGCAGCTTAAACAGGGGGCGCGGTACGCAGTATTTT. Translating gives CASSLNRGRGTQYF.

The rearrangement links TRBV28 to TRBJ1-2; 8 bases are shared with TRBD1. V shed 8 bases, J shed 8 bases, and the junction held 7 bases outside the gene matches. Germline V gives CDR1 MDHEN, CDR2 SYDVKM. The length of the CDR3 is 12 residues. The CDR3 region has the DNA TGTGCCAGCTGGCAGGGGGCTGGAGGCTACACCTTC. It codes for CASWQGAGGYTF.

V usage is TRBV2 and J usage is TRBJ1-2, with D hard to call. Trimming cost V 4 bases and J 8 bases, with 17 bases left between them. From germline, CDR1 is SNHLY and CDR2 FYNNEI. This CDR3 has 14 residues. In DNA, the CDR3 is TGTGCCAGCAGTGGACTGTTCCTATCCCGGGGCTACACCTTC. Encoded protein: CASSGLFLSRGYTF.

CDR3 protein: CASSLRDREDYGYTF. CDR3 nucleotide sequence: TGTGCCAGCAGCCTCCGAGACAGGGAGGACTATGGCTACACCTTC. This chain joins TRBV7-2 and TRBJ1-2; the match to TRBD1 covers 7 bases. The trim removed 5 bases at V and 3 bases at J, leaving 9 bases unmatched. CDR1 and CDR2 (germline): SGHTA, FQGNSA. The CDR3 runs 15 residues.

This sequence joins TRBV7-3 and TRBJ2-5; D is ambiguous. The length of the CDR3 is 13 residues. In germline, CDR1 is SGHTA, CDR2 FQGTGA. V shed 2 bases and J shed 4 bases, with 8 bases lying between them. CDR3 sequence reads: CASSLAVGETQYF. The CDR3 nucleotides read TGTGCCAGCAGCTTAGCGGTTGGAGAGACCCAGTACTTC.

J is TRBJ1-2 and V is TRBV6-5; D not resolved. Germline-derived CDR1 and CDR2 are MNHEY and SVGAGI. This CDR3 spans 15 amino acids. V dropped 0 bases and J dropped 4 bases, with 12 bases sitting between them. CDR3 protein: CASSYSNSRAYGYTF. CDR3 coding DNA: TGTGCCAGCAGTTACTCGAACAGTAGAGCCTATGGCTACACCTTC.

The chain employs TRBV7-2 and TRBJ2-7; tentative D call: TRBD1 (6 bases). The CDR3 runs 16 residues. CDR1 SGHTA and CDR2 FQGNSA come from the germline V gene. Deletions cut 3 bases from V and 6 bases from J, with 21 bases between. CDR3 coding DNA: TGTGCCAGCAGCTTTCACACAGGGTTGAGTGGGGTCGAGCAGTACGTC. It encodes CASSFHTGLSGVEQYV.

Only one count was recorded for this clone. The gene calls are TRBV9 and TRBJ1-4; 12 bases line up with TRBD1. V was pared by 0 bases and J by 6 bases, with 6 bases of the junction left unmatched. CDR1 and CDR2 from the germline V gene are SGDLS and YYNGEE. The CDR3 is made up of 17 amino acids. CDR3 protein: CASSVGDRGRKDEKLFF. The CDR3 region has the DNA TGTGCCAGCAGCGTAGGGGACAGGGGGCGGAAAGATGAAAAACTGTTTTTT.

The chain recombines TRBV15 with TRBJ1-6; D possibly corresponds to TRBD1 (6 bases). Trimming took 3 bases from V and 8 from J, leaving 14 bases between them. CDR1 LNHNV and CDR2 YYDKDF come from the germline V gene (reference sequence). The CDR3 loop spans 15 amino acids. The CDR3 here is CATSSRRGIDSPLHF. As DNA, the CDR3 is TGTGCCACCAGCAGCAGAAGGGGGATTGATTCACCCCTCCACTTT.

The genes are TRBV2 and TRBJ2-7; D is unresolved. The CDR3 is 13 residues long. With 1 base removed from V and 7 bases from J, the gap between germline ends came to 11 bases. Germline loops: CDR1 SNHLY, CDR2 FYNNEI. CDR3 in DNA: TGTGCCAGCAGTGAAGAGCTAGTCGGTGAGCAGTACGTC. Residues: CASSEELVGEQYV.

J is TRBJ2-7 and V is TRBV19; D remains unclear. Germline CDR1 is LNHDA and CDR2 is SQIVND (reference sequence). The CDR3 is made up of 13 amino acids. The ends were cut back, 4 bases at V and 12 bases at J, with 19 bases in the middle. The chain's CDR3 is CASSTLSATQLYV. The CDR3 coding sequence is TGTGCCAGTAGTACCCTATCGGCTACACAGTTGTACGTC.

The V call is TRBV19, the J call TRBJ2-1, with 8 nucleotides matching TRBD2. CDR3 size: 13 residues. With V trimmed by 6 bases and J by 4 bases, 2 bases remained unmatched. Germline V lookup: CDR1 LNHDA, CDR2 SQIVND (reference sequence). The CDR3 loop is CASSGRAYNEQFF. Written as DNA, the CDR3 is TGTGCCAGTAGCGGGAGGGCGTACAATGAGCAGTTCTTC. The full variable domain, with the rest looked up from reference TRBV19 and TRBJ2-1, is DGGITQSPKYLFRKEGQNVTLSCEQNLNHDAMYWYRQDPGQGLRLIYYSQIVNDFQKGDIAEGYSVSREKKESFPLTVTSAQKNPTAFYLCASSGRAYNEQFFGPGTRLTVL.

The CDR3 coding sequence is TGCGCCAGCAGACCCGGACAGGGGGCATTAGATACGCAGTATTTT. Amino acids: CASRPGQGALDTQYF. V usage is TRBV5-1 and J usage is TRBJ2-3; 11 nucleotides line up with TRBD1. The junction had 7 bases not matched to a gene; V was cut back by 5 bases and J by 5 bases. The CDR3 has 15 amino acids. Germline V lookup: CDR1 SGHRS, CDR2 YFSETQ.

The chain is built from TRBV6-2 or TRBV6-3 and TRBJ1-2; D call uncertain. Germline V lookup: CDR1 MNHEY, CDR2 SVGEGT. This CDR3 has 14 residues. V was shortened by 3 bases and J by 1 base, with 9 bases between the two germline ends. The CDR3 region is CASSYWEGNYGYTF. The CDR3 nucleotides read TGTGCCAGCAGTTATTGGGAGGGTAACTATGGCTACACCTTC.

The chain joins TRBV5-4 to TRBJ2-3; 7 bases are shared with TRBD2. Germline CDR1 is SGHNT and CDR2 is YYREEE (reference sequence). CDR3 length: 15 residues. J was trimmed by 1 base and V by 2 bases; bases with no gene match: 4. Written as DNA, the CDR3 is TGTGCCAGCAGCTTTAGCGGGCTTGGCACAGATACGCAGTATTTT. Its protein product is CASSFSGLGTDTQYF.

The rearrangement joins TRBV23-1 to TRBJ2-7; the match to TRBD1 covers 8 bases. TRBV23-1 is an open reading frame whose function is uncertain. The CDR3 has 16 amino acids. The V gene end was trimmed by 4 bases and the J gene end by 4 bases; junction bases not matched to a gene: 12. The CDR3 bases are TGCGCCAGCAGTCGAAAGGACAGGGAAATCGGGTACGAGCAGTACTTC. It specifies CASSRKDREIGYEQYF.

In its sample, this clone was seen once. This chain links TRBV12-5 with TRBJ1-5, with D possibly TRBD1 on 6 matching bases. The ends were cut back, 8 bases at V and 3 bases at J, with 14 bases in the middle. Germline V lookup: CDR1 LGHNT, CDR2 FRNRAP. The CDR3 covers 14 residues. Here the CDR3 DNA reads TGTGCTAGTATCAGGGGTAGCGTCAATCAGCCCCAGCATTTT. Protein product: CASIRGSVNQPQHF.

The genes are TRBV6-2 or TRBV6-3 and TRBJ1-6; no clear D. The germline gives CDR1 MNHEY, CDR2 SVGEGT. CDR3 length: 14 amino acids. The V end lost 2 bases, the J end lost 3 bases, and 5 bases lay between the germline ends. CDR3 protein: CASSYVLYNSPLHF. For the CDR3, the DNA is TGTGCCAGCAGTTACGTCCTCTATAATTCACCCCTCCACTTT.

The J gene is TRBJ1-5, the V gene TRBV4-1, with D tentatively TRBD1 (5 bases). Germline loops: CDR1 MGHRA, CDR2 YSYEKL. The CDR3 loop spans 14 amino acids. V lost 0 bases and J lost 7, with 10 bases in between. The CDR3 loop is CASSQEGRAQPQHF. CDR3 nucleotide sequence: TGCGCCAGCAGCCAAGAGGGCAGGGCGCAGCCCCAGCATTTT.

The chain carries TRBV6-2 or TRBV6-3 and TRBJ2-7; D is ambiguous. This CDR3 contains 12 residues. Between the trimmed V and J ends, which lost 5 bases and 0 bases, there was a span of 5 bases. Germline CDR1 reads MNHEY; CDR2 reads SVGEGT. Written as DNA, the CDR3 is TGTGCCAGCAGTCCCTACTCCTACGAGCAGTACGTC. Translating it yields CASSPYSYEQYV.

The rearrangement links TRBV7-6 to TRBJ2-5; maybe TRBD1 (5 bases). The CDR3 runs to 15 residues. Trimming pared 1 base from V and 0 bases from J, leaving 9 bases between. Germline assignment: CDR1 SGHVS and CDR2 FNYEAQ. CDR3 in amino acids: CASSLVRANQETQYF. CDR3 nucleotides: TGTGCCAGCAGCTTAGTCAGGGCTAACCAAGAGACCCAGTACTTC.

The chain links TRBV24-1 to TRBJ2-2; 12 positions match TRBD2. The V and J ends lost 5 bases and 4 bases, in that order; junction bases with no gene match: 10. The length of the CDR3 is 18 residues. CDR1 is KGHDR and CDR2 is SFDVKD in the germline V gene. The CDR3 nucleotides are TGTGCCACCAGTGCCTATAGACTAGCGGGGGACCTCACCGGGGAGCTGTTTTTT. Protein sequence: CATSAYRLAGDLTGELFF.

The rearrangement links TRBV18 to TRBJ1-1; 7 bases are a match to TRBD1. The CDR3 is 14 residues long. Trimming removed 4 bases from V and 5 bases from J; junction bases left unmatched: 7. Germline lookup yields CDR1 KGHSH and CDR2 LQKENI. CDR3 amino acids: CASSRMTGWTEAFF. In nucleotides, the CDR3 is TGTGCCAGCTCACGCATGACAGGGTGGACTGAAGCTTTCTTT.

The CDR3 bases are TGTGCCAGCAGCTCTAGCGGGGGGCGATACAATGAGCAGTTCTTC. It yields the protein CASSSSGGRYNEQFF. This chain links TRBV11-3 with TRBJ2-1; TRBD2 matches at 11 bases. V lost 4 bases to trimming and J lost 4 bases; unmatched junction nucleotides: 3. The CDR3 runs to 15 residues. CDR1 is SGHNT and CDR2 is YENEEA in the germline V gene.

The V and J genes are TRBV15 and TRBJ1-3; D gene uncertain. The germline gives CDR1 LNHNV, CDR2 YYDKDF (reference sequence). The V end was cut by 0 bases, the J end by 0 bases, with 9 bases between. This CDR3 comprises 16 residues. The CDR3 DNA is TGTGCCACCAGCAGAGATCAAACAAACTCTGGAAACACCATATATTTT. Translating gives CATSRDQTNSGNTIYF. Supplemented by reference TRBV15 and TRBJ1-3, the full variable domain reads DAMVIQNPRYQVTQFGKPVTLSCSQTLNHNVMYWYQQKSSQAPKLLFHYYDKDFNNEADTPDNFQSRRPNTSFCFLDIRSPGLGDTAMYLCATSRDQTNSGNTIYFGEGSWLTVV.

This sequence joins TRBV3-1 (or the pseudogene TRBV3-2) and TRBJ2-7; 7 bases match TRBD2. V shed 2 bases and J 8 bases; nucleotides not matched to a gene: 18. This CDR3 is 17 amino acids long. Germline CDR1 and CDR2: LGHDT and YNNKEL (reference sequence). CDR3 in amino acids: CASSQHGAGVGPEKQYF. The CDR3 DNA reads as TGTGCCAGCAGCCAACACGGGGCGGGAGTCGGCCCAGAGAAGCAGTACTTC.

The V call is TRBV3-1 (or the pseudogene TRBV3-2), the J call TRBJ1-2; D unclear. CDR3 length equals 14 residues. The V gene lost 3 bases and the J gene lost 1 base, with 9 bases spanning the gap. Germline V CDR1 and CDR2: LGHDT, YNNKEL (reference sequence). CDR3 DNA: TGTGCCAGCAGCCACAAAGGGAGTAACTATGGCTACACCTTC. Its translation is CASSHKGSNYGYTF.